The 21 T cell receptor beta chains below come from one sample, sequenced in a study of T cells after yellow fever vaccination. A single record per CDR3 protein comes from TCRdb applying MiXCR to the 5' RACE reads. The sample includes approximately 70,000 distinct CDR3 sequences, around 7% of them seen just once. The sequencing used CD8+ T cells sorted from PBMCs, collected 10 to 11 days after the first yellow fever vaccination. The receptors were gathered from a man aged 18 to 29 who received the YFV17D yellow fever vaccine.

The chain is built from TRBV5-1 and TRBJ2-5, with D uncertain. Trimming left V 0 bases short and J 5 bases short, with 14 bases between. CDR3 length: 15 amino acids. Germline-derived CDR1 and CDR2 are SGHRS and YFSETQ. The CDR3 protein is CASSLEPLFNETQYF. CDR3 nucleotide sequence: TGCGCCAGCAGCTTGGAGCCCCTCTTTAATGAGACCCAGTACTTC.

This clonotype was observed at least ten times. V and J are TRBV27 and TRBJ2-7; a possible D gene is TRBD1 (6 bases). Trimming stripped 0 bases from V and 3 bases from J, with 9 bases between. The CDR3 has 14 residues. Per germline, CDR1 MNHEY and CDR2 SMNVEV (reference sequence). The CDR3 nucleotides are TGTGCCAGCAGTTTATCGGGACAAGACTACGAGCAGTACGTC. This gives the protein CASSLSGQDYEQYV.

The chain couples TRBV6-2 or TRBV6-3 to TRBJ1-5; D is possibly TRBD1 (6 bases). The CDR3 contains 15 residues. V was pared by 8 bases and J by 6 bases, with 20 bases between. From germline, CDR1 is MNHEY and CDR2 SVGEGT. The CDR3 region has the DNA TGTGCCAGCTCCTACAGGGTAGGGGGATCTCAGCCCCAGCATTTT. Translating it yields CASSYRVGGSQPQHF.

This clonotype was recorded many times. The chain links TRBV20-1 to TRBJ2-1; no firm D call. V lost 3 bases and J 6 bases, leaving 21 bases between the germline ends. The V gene's germline CDR1 is DFQATT and CDR2 SNEGSKA (reference sequence). The CDR3 has 16 residues. The CDR3 coding sequence is TGCAGTGCTAGGGGTCGACGACTTACCTTACCCAATGAGCAGTTCTTC. Encoded protein: CSARGRRLTLPNEQFF.

About this clonotype: A much more abundant neighbour one base away suggests this may be a read error. This chain joins TRBV4-2 and TRBJ1-6; D unresolved. V gave up 2 bases and J gave up 12 bases, with 11 bases separating them. Germline CDR1 is LGHNA and CDR2 is YNFKEQ. The CDR3 loop spans 13 amino acids. DNA for the CDR3: TGTGCCAGCAGCCAATTGACATGCCGACCCCTCCACTTT. This translates into CASSQLTCRPLHF.

The chain couples TRBV11-2 to TRBJ2-3; tentative D call: TRBD1 (6 bases). From germline, CDR1 is SGHAT and CDR2 FQNNGV. The CDR3 has 17 residues. With 5 bases removed from V and 1 base from J, the gap between germline ends came to 19 bases. The CDR3 nucleotides read TGTGCCAGCAGCCACGAGGGGGTGGCAGGGGGCACAGATACGCAGTATTTT. Translation gives CASSHEGVAGGTDTQYF.

The chain links TRBV20-1 to TRBJ2-3, with 11 bases identical to TRBD2. Germline CDR1 reads DFQATT; CDR2 reads SNEGSKA (reference sequence). This CDR3 contains 13 residues. Losses at the gene ends were 6 bases for V and 2 bases for J; bases not matched to a gene: 1. In DNA form, the CDR3 reads TGCAGTGCGACTAGCGGGGCCACAGATACGCAGTATTTT. Amino acids: CSATSGATDTQYF.

This clonotype was counted at least ten times. The V and J genes are TRBV5-1 and TRBJ2-6; weak D call: TRBD1 (5 bases). Germline assignment: CDR1 SGHRS and CDR2 YFSETQ. V was clipped by 0 bases and J by 0 bases, with 16 bases between them. The CDR3 runs to 19 residues. The CDR3 sequence is CASSLVGQGSLSGANVLTF. The CDR3, as DNA: TGCGCCAGCAGCTTGGTCGGTCAGGGTTCCCTCTCTGGGGCCAACGTCCTGACTTTC.

This clonotype has just a few counts. The V and J genes are TRBV7-6 and TRBJ2-1; D is perhaps TRBD2 (7 bases). The CDR3 runs 19 residues. Germline-derived CDR1 and CDR2 are SGHVS and FNYEAQ. Trimming shortened V by 5 bases and J by 0 bases, and 23 bases separated the two germline ends. CDR3 sequence: CASSPVEGGTIGSYNEQFF. CDR3 in DNA: TGTGCCAGCAGCCCCGTCGAGGGGGGGACAATCGGCTCCTACAATGAGCAGTTCTTC.

This clonotype has just a few counts. V usage is TRBV3-1 and J usage is TRBJ2-7, with 9 bases that match TRBD2. The V gene end was trimmed by 2 bases and the J gene end by 2 bases; junction bases not matched to a gene: 7. This CDR3 contains 16 residues. From germline, CDR1 is LGHDT and CDR2 YNNKEL (reference sequence). The CDR3 DNA is TGTGCCAGCAGCCAATTAAGCGGGGGGCAAACCTACGAGCAGTACTTC. This sequence encodes CASSQLSGGQTYEQYF.

The chain is built from TRBV13 and TRBJ1-5, with 7 bases fitting TRBD1. The trim removed 0 bases at V and 4 bases at J, leaving 3 bases unmatched. Germline CDR1 reads PRHDT; CDR2 reads FYEKMQ (reference sequence). This CDR3 comprises 15 residues. The CDR3 region is CASSLGTGRNQPQHF. The CDR3 coding sequence is TGTGCCAGCAGCTTAGGGACAGGGAGGAATCAGCCCCAGCATTTT.

This clonotype appeared a few times. The rearrangement links TRBV27 to TRBJ2-7, with D possibly being TRBD1 (6 bases). The V end lost 0 bases, the J end lost 5 bases, and 14 bases lay between the germline ends. Germline V lookup: CDR1 MNHEY, CDR2 SMNVEV (reference sequence). The CDR3 length is 15 residues. The CDR3 here is CASSLSVQGIHEQYF. In DNA form, the CDR3 reads TGTGCCAGCAGTTTATCAGTACAGGGTATCCACGAGCAGTACTTC.

The sample holds many counts of this clonotype. The chain links TRBV24-1 to TRBJ1-5, with D perhaps TRBD1 (6 bases). This CDR3 has 15 amino acids. Germline CDR1 and CDR2: KGHDR and SFDVKD. V was trimmed by 3 bases and J by 3 bases, leaving 11 bases between them. This CDR3 reads CATSDTGDNNQPQHF. For the CDR3, the DNA is TGTGCCACCAGTGATACTGGGGACAACAATCAGCCCCAGCATTTT.

V usage is TRBV14 and J usage is TRBJ2-3, with 14 positions matching TRBD2. CDR1 and CDR2 from the germline V gene are SGHDN and FVKESK. Losses at the gene ends were 4 bases for V and 0 bases for J; bases not matched to a gene: 12. This CDR3 is 20 amino acids long. The CDR3 here is CASSPGLAGAITSSTDTQYF. The CDR3, as DNA: TGTGCCAGCAGCCCGGGACTAGCGGGGGCTATAACTTCTAGCACAGATACGCAGTATTTT.

Ten or more counts support this clonotype. CDR3 loop: CASSYTQGGADTQYF. CDR3 in DNA: TGTGCCAGCAGTTACACCCAGGGGGGTGCAGATACGCAGTATTTT. The chain carries TRBV6-2 or TRBV6-3 and TRBJ2-3, with D possibly matching TRBD1 (7 bases). This CDR3 is built from 15 residues. Trimming cost V 2 bases and J 4 bases, with 13 bases left between them. CDR1 and CDR2 from the germline V gene are MNHEY and SVGEGT.

This clonotype was detected ten times or more. The chain is built from TRBV12-3 or TRBV12-4 and TRBJ1-5; 7 nucleotides align to TRBD1. The J segment lost 3 bases and the V segment lost 6 bases, leaving 5 bases of the junction unmatched. The CDR3 sequence is 14 residues long. Written as DNA, the CDR3 is TGTGCCAGCAGCCCGGGACAGCCCAATCAGCCCCAGCATTTT. Its protein product is CASSPGQPNQPQHF.

This clonotype was counted only a few times. The chain couples TRBV7-9 to TRBJ2-5; the D is unclear. CDR1 SEHNR and CDR2 FQNEAQ come from the germline V gene (reference sequence). The length of the CDR3 is 16 residues. Between the trimmed V and J ends, which lost 1 base and 2 bases, there was a span of 14 bases. The CDR3 nucleotides are TGTGCCAGCAGCTTAGTTCTCGCCCCGGGTCAAGAGACCCAGTACTTC. It yields the protein CASSLVLAPGQETQYF. The full variable domain, its missing parts supplied by reference TRBV7-9 and TRBJ2-5, is DTGVSQNPRHKITKRGQNVTFRCDPISEHNRLYWYRQTLGQGPEFLTYFQNEAQLEKSRLLSDRFSAERPKGSFSTLEIQRTEQGDSAMYLCASSLVLAPGQETQYFGPGTRLLVL.

This clonotype was recorded many times. The V call is TRBV4-3, the J call TRBJ2-7; D perhaps matches TRBD1 (5 bases). This CDR3 is built from 15 residues. Per the germline V gene, CDR1 is LGHNA and CDR2 is YSLEER. V was shortened by 1 base and J by 6 bases, with 16 bases between the two germline ends. CDR3 sequence reads: CASSQVGGALREQYF. In DNA form, the CDR3 reads TGCGCCAGCAGCCAAGTGGGTGGGGCCTTACGCGAGCAGTACTTC.

This clonotype was seen more than once but under ten times. The V gene is TRBV4-1, the J gene TRBJ1-5; tentatively, D is TRBD1 (5 bases). This CDR3 is built from 16 residues. Between the trimmed V and J ends, which lost 2 bases and 3 bases, there was a span of 14 bases. Germline CDR1 MGHRA, CDR2 YSYEKL. In DNA, the CDR3 is TGCGCCAGCAGCCAATCCGGGACGGTAGTCAATCAGCCCCAGCATTTT. It translates to CASSQSGTVVNQPQHF.

This clonotype was seen many times. The rearrangement uses TRBV7-6 and TRBJ2-2; tentatively, D is TRBD1 (5 bases). The germline CDR1 and CDR2 sequences are SGHVS and FNYEAQ. This CDR3 comprises 15 residues. V lost 0 bases, J lost 4 bases, and 9 bases lay in between. The CDR3 sequence: CASSLAGRGTGELFF. The CDR3, as DNA: TGTGCCAGCAGCTTAGCGGGGCGAGGCACCGGGGAGCTGTTTTTT.

The chain links TRBV4-3 to TRBJ2-7, with 10 bases that match TRBD2. Germline V gene data show CDR1 as LGHNA and CDR2 as YSLEER. Unmatched junction bases numbered 5, after V lost 0 bases and J lost 3 bases. The CDR3 sequence is 16 residues long. The CDR3 DNA reads TGCGCCAGCAGCCAAGACCTTAGCGGGGGGATCTACGAGCAGTACTTC. Translated, it gives CASSQDLSGGIYEQYF.